Listed below are T cell receptor beta chains from one sample, sequenced in a study of CD8 T cells in ankylosing spondylitis. TCRdb processed the 5' RACE reads anew with MiXCR; each CDR3 protein has one entry. This table holds around 150,000 distinct CDR3 sequences, under 45% found once. The sample was synovial fluid, either unsorted or a sorted T cell fraction (not recorded which). The receptor source for this set is a male donor with ankylosing spondylitis. Both conserved end residues are part of each CDR3. Each record gives: J gene, V gene, CDR3 protein.

TRBJ1-1 | TRBV14 | CASGQGGSTEAFF
TRBJ2-2 | TRBV7-3 | CASSFGGELFF
TRBJ2-3 | TRBV28 | CASSPGDESVGTDTQYF
TRBJ2-7 | TRBV28 | CASSSRTSGRSWNEQYF
TRBJ1-2 | TRBV12-3/TRBV12-4 | CASTPYRGGKRLYGYTF
TRBJ2-7 | TRBV20-1 | CSARDWWRYEQYF
TRBJ1-1 | TRBV20-1 | CSARDPGKGDTEAFF
TRBJ1-3 | TRBV7-9 | CASSLRSDLLSNTIYF
TRBJ2-1 | TRBV12-3/TRBV12-4 | CASIPRLGGKGPYNEQFF
TRBJ2-7 | TRBV5-1 | CASSSGPHYYEQYF
TRBJ2-7 | TRBV12-3/TRBV12-4 | CASSLAFLADFYEQYF
TRBJ2-7 | TRBV7-8 | CASSLTTGALHEQYF
TRBJ2-1 | TRBV6-1 | CASSEGIFYNEQFF
TRBJ2-7 | TRBV3-1 | CASSQPGLAGLTYEQYF
TRBJ2-7 | TRBV7-8 | CASSTGTSGAYEQYF
TRBJ1-4 | TRBV12-3/TRBV12-4 | CASSLAPGQSEKLFF
TRBJ2-7 | TRBV4-1 | CASSQDPREGLYEQYF
TRBJ2-2 | TRBV24-1 | CATSGPYTGELFF
TRBJ1-5 | TRBV4-1 | CASSQETGVQPQHF
TRBJ2-7 | TRBV7-6 | CASSPLLGEQYF
TRBJ1-1 | TRBV5-1 | CASSTRGTRRTEAFF
TRBJ2-5 | TRBV4-3 | CASSQDPSIGKTQYF
TRBJ2-4 | TRBV11-3 | CASSLVWVAKNIQYF
TRBJ2-3 | TRBV7-8 | CASSLGDRGGPDTQYF
TRBJ2-3 | TRBV7-3 | CASSLGVPDTQYF
TRBJ2-3 | TRBV10-3 | CAISESWAIDTQYF
TRBJ1-5 | TRBV2 | CASSGQVGNQPQHF
TRBJ1-3 | TRBV12-3/TRBV12-4 | CASSQTGSGNTIYF
TRBJ2-5 | TRBV4-3 | CASSRGLAGKTQYF
TRBJ2-3 | TRBV6-2/TRBV6-3 | CASSYSTPSYTDTQYF
TRBJ1-3 | TRBV7-6 | CASSLTGTDSGNTIYF
TRBJ1-6 | TRBV4-2 | CASSPAGGGQWDSPLHF
TRBJ2-7 | TRBV10-3 | CAIRKLAGVYEQYF
TRBJ2-7 | TRBV28 | CASSYWGIYEQYF
TRBJ2-7 | TRBV20-1 | CSARGQADYEQYF
TRBJ2-2 | TRBV6-2/TRBV6-3 | CASSRAPNTGELFF
TRBJ2-5 | TRBV5-1 | CASTPGQQETQYF
TRBJ1-4 | TRBV27 | CASSGFRGKLFF
TRBJ2-1 | TRBV9 | CASSVGSGSSYNEQFF
TRBJ2-3 | TRBV6-2/TRBV6-3 | CASSYVWNTDTQYF
TRBJ2-7 | TRBV4-3 | CASSQFIPGLAGGPNNEQYF
TRBJ2-7 | TRBV10-3 | CAISESRPSYEQYF
TRBJ2-1 | TRBV6-1 | CASSKLAGVFAEEQFF
TRBJ2-7 | TRBV5-1 | CASSLEPGLAEVYEQYF
TRBJ2-1 | TRBV15 | CATSRDLRTSGVYPYNEQFF